This T cell receptor beta chain was found in a study of blood T cell repertoires in COVID-19. The wider study: Both acute and convalescent COVID-19 samples were obtained from the United States, Italy and Spain.

Using immunoSEQ multiplex PCR, the repertoire was profiled, and TCRdb retains in-frame clones only, with some absent. The data contain roughly 700,000 clones, about 87% of them singletons. The CDR3 is made up of 18 amino acids. The J gene is TRBJ2-1, the V gene TRBV1; TRBD2, the D gene given by the table, was not confirmed from the DNA. TRBV1 is a pseudogene segment. The TCR sequence derives from a woman aged 18-29 years with acute or convalescent COVID-19. The sequencing sample was made of peripheral blood. CDR3 in DNA: TGCACCAGCAGCCAGGCCGTCAGTTCGCGGGGCCACTACAATGAGCAGTTCTTC. It codes for CTSSQAVSSRGHYNEQFF.